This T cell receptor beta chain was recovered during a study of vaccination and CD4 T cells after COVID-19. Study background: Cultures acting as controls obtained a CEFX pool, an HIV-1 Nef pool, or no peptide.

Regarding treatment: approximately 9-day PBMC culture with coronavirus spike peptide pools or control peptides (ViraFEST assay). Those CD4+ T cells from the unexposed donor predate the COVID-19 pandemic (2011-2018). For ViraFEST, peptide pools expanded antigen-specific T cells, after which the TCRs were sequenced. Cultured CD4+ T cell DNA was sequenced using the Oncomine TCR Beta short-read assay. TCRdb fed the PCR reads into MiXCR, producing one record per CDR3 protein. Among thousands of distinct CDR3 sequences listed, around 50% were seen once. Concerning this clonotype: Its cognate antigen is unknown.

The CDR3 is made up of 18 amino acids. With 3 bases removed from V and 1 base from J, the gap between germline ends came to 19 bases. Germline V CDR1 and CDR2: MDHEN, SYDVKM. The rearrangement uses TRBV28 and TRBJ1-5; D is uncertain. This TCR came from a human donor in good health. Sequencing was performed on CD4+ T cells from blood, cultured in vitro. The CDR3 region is CASSFGGTGGVSNQPQHF. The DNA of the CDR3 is TGTGCCAGCAGTTTTGGCGGAACGGGAGGTGTGAGCAATCAGCCCCAGCATTTT.